The 23 T cell receptor beta chains reported below all come from one sample, sequenced in a study of cytomegalovirus exposure and HLA in healthy donors. This PCR relied on a set of 60 Vbeta primers and 13 Jbeta primers. TCRdb's copy holds only in-frame clones and misses some; the assay was immunoSEQ multiplex PCR. The sample yields some 160,000 clones, approximately 80% seen once. Sequencing was performed on PBMCs. The origin of the receptors is a man aged 45-65 years in good health and CMV-seropositive.

This clone was seen a few times. The rearrangement links TRBV11-2 to TRBJ2-1, with TRBD1 as a possible D gene (5 bases). The CDR3 extends over 16 amino acids. The germline gives CDR1 SGHAT, CDR2 FQNNGV. V was shortened by 1 base and J by 3 bases, with 13 bases between the two germline ends. DNA of the CDR3: TGTGCCAGCAGCTTAGTAGGGCAGGGTCACTACAATGAGCAGTTCTTC. Translation gives CASSLVGQGHYNEQFF. The whole variable domain, filled in from reference TRBV11-2 and TRBJ2-1, reads EAGVAQSPRYKIIEKRQSVAFWCNPISGHATLYWYQQILGQGPKLLIQFQNNGVVDDSQLPKDRFSAERLKGVDSTLKIQPAKLEDSAVYLCASSLVGQGHYNEQFFGPGTRLTVL.

The chain has TRBV2 and TRBJ2-1; 8 bases match TRBD1. CDR1 and CDR2 from the germline V gene are SNHLY and FYNNEI. This CDR3 spans 15 amino acids. J gave up 6 bases and V 6 bases, and 10 bases lay outside the gene matches. CDR3 in amino acids: CASSPDRARSNEQFF. Written as DNA, the CDR3 is TGTGCCAGCAGCCCGGACAGGGCACGATCCAATGAGCAGTTCTTC.

J is TRBJ1-2 and V is TRBV29-1; 10 bases line up with TRBD1. The CDR3 runs to 16 residues. The V gene's germline CDR1 is SQVTM and CDR2 ANQGSEA. The junction had 6 bases not matched to a gene; V was cut back by 0 bases and J by 2 bases. CDR3 coding DNA: TGCAGCGTTGAAGATTTGGTGGACAGGGGGAACTATGGCTACACCTTC. It encodes CSVEDLVDRGNYGYTF. Using reference TRBV29-1 and TRBJ1-2 for the parts outside the CDR3, the full variable domain is SAVISQKPSRDICQRGTSLTIQCQVDSQVTMMFWYRQQPGQSLTLIATANQGSEATYESGFVIDKFPISRPNLTFSTLTVSNMSPEDSSIYLCSVEDLVDRGNYGYTFGSGTRLTVV.

A single count supports this clone. This chain joins TRBV5-1 and TRBJ2-4; 10 bases line up with TRBD2. Germline V gene lookup returns CDR1 SGHRS and CDR2 YFSETQ. After removal of 4 bases from V and 3 bases from J, the junction contained 7 bases not matched to a gene. There are 16 residues in the CDR3. The CDR3 loop reads CASSIGLAEGKNIQYF. In nucleotides, the CDR3 is TGCGCCAGCAGCATAGGACTAGCGGAGGGCAAAAACATTCAGTACTTC.

The chain links TRBV25-1 to TRBJ1-1; tentatively, D is TRBD1 (6 bases). The germline gives CDR1 MGHDK, CDR2 SYGVNS. Trimming took 4 bases from V and 4 from J, leaving 13 bases between them. The CDR3 is 14 residues long. The CDR3 DNA is TGTGCCAGCAGTGCCAGGGGTCGCGGCACTGAAGCTTTCTTT. Protein product: CASSARGRGTEAFF.

The CDR3 sequence is CASSIGAGGLGTQYF. The CDR3 nucleotides are TGTGCCAGTAGTATAGGGGCGGGGGGGCTTGGGACCCAGTACTTC. The rearrangement uses TRBV19 and TRBJ2-5; TRBD2 matches 9 bases. Per germline, CDR1 LNHDA and CDR2 SQIVND (reference sequence). The CDR3 is made up of 15 amino acids. The V and J ends lost 1 base and 7 bases, in that order; junction bases with no gene match: 7.

The rearrangement links TRBV2 to TRBJ2-1; 8 positions agree with TRBD2. This CDR3 is built from 17 residues. The V gene's germline CDR1 is SNHLY and CDR2 FYNNEI. The trim removed 6 bases at V and 2 bases at J, leaving 12 bases unmatched. The chain's CDR3 is CASSLGGAGATYNEQFF. CDR3 nucleotide sequence: TGTGCCAGCAGCCTCGGGGGGGCGGGAGCTACCTACAATGAGCAGTTCTTC.

V and J are TRBV19 and TRBJ1-1; perhaps TRBD1 as D (6 bases). The CDR3 runs 12 residues. Germline V gene data show CDR1 as LNHDA and CDR2 as SQIVND (reference sequence). With 10 bases removed from V and 11 bases from J, the gap between germline ends came to 20 bases. The CDR3 sequence is CATATGVSRAFF. The CDR3 DNA reads as TGTGCCACTGCGACAGGAGTGTCCCGGGCTTTCTTT.

The chain recombines TRBV5-4 with TRBJ2-5; 9 bases fit TRBD2. This CDR3 spans 18 amino acids. Trimming removed 4 bases from V and 2 bases from J; junction bases left unmatched: 15. Germline V gene data show CDR1 as SGHNT and CDR2 as YYREEE (reference sequence). Here the CDR3 DNA reads TGTGCCAGCAGCCCTGGGGTCCTCGCGGGGGGGGTACAAGAGACCCAGTACTTC. Translated: CASSPGVLAGGVQETQYF.

The genes are TRBV2 and TRBJ1-1; the match to TRBD1 covers 10 bases. The germline V gene has CDR1 SNHLY and CDR2 FYNNEI. Trimming at V came to 11 bases and at J to 0 bases, leaving 3 bases not matched to a gene. The CDR3 sequence is 13 residues long. The CDR3 sequence: CAGQGVMNTEAFF. In DNA, the CDR3 is TGTGCCGGACAGGGGGTTATGAACACTGAAGCTTTCTTT.

The chain links TRBV5-4 to TRBJ2-1; 10 bases line up with TRBD2. Germline values: CDR1 SGHNT, CDR2 YYREEE (reference sequence). J gave up 6 bases and V 0 bases, and 3 bases lay outside the gene matches. This CDR3 region has 15 residues. In DNA, the CDR3 is TGTGCCAGCAGCTTGGCAAGGACTAGCGGCAATGAGCAGTTCTTC. Translated: CASSLARTSGNEQFF.

The chain carries TRBV6-6 and TRBJ2-7, with TRBD2 as a possible D gene (6 bases). The CDR3 covers 15 residues. Germline V gives CDR1 MNHNY, CDR2 SVGAGI (reference sequence). The V and J ends lost 5 bases and 3 bases respectively, with 17 bases between them. The CDR3: CASSPRGTDDYEQYV. The CDR3 coding sequence is TGTGCCAGCAGTCCCCGGGGGACCGATGACTACGAGCAGTACGTC.

The genes are TRBV10-3 and TRBJ2-5; D possibly corresponds to TRBD2 (5 bases). V lost 3 bases and J lost 7, with 9 bases in between. The CDR3 consists of 12 residues. CDR1 and CDR2 from the germline V gene are ENHRY and SYGVKD. In DNA form, the CDR3 reads TGTGCCATCAGTGATGGAGGTCCGACCCAGTACTTC. Residues: CAISDGGPTQYF.

This clone has only a few counts. The chain has TRBV9 and TRBJ1-4, with 7 bases lining up with TRBD1. Germline V lookup: CDR1 SGDLS, CDR2 YYNGEE. Unmatched junction bases numbered 10, after V lost 4 bases and J lost 7 bases. This CDR3 contains 15 residues. CDR3 sequence reads: CASSSSSGTVEKLFF. CDR3 DNA sequence: TGTGCCAGCAGCTCCAGTTCCGGGACAGTTGAAAAACTGTTTTTT.

The chain is built from TRBV6-5 and TRBJ2-5; 7 positions match TRBD2. Per germline, CDR1 MNHEY and CDR2 SVGAGI. The CDR3 has 13 amino acids. V shed 10 bases, J shed 4 bases, and the junction held 9 bases outside the gene matches. The CDR3, as DNA: TGTGCCACCTCCCGCGGGGGAGGAGAGACCCAGTACTTC. Amino acids: CATSRGGGETQYF.

V is TRBV20-1 and J is TRBJ1-1; D not resolved. The CDR3 is made up of 11 amino acids. Germline lookup yields CDR1 DFQATT and CDR2 SNEGSKA (reference sequence). Trimming pared 6 bases from V and 10 bases from J, leaving 15 bases between. The CDR3 DNA follows: TGCAGTGCGCCTACCGGATCGGGAGCTTTCTTT. Protein product: CSAPTGSGAFF.

The V gene is TRBV5-1, the J gene TRBJ2-3, with a tentative D call TRBD2 (6 bases). Per germline, CDR1 SGHRS and CDR2 YFSETQ. Between the trimmed V and J ends, which lost 2 bases and 6 bases, there was a span of 13 bases. The CDR3 covers 14 residues. The CDR3 DNA sequence: TGCGCCAGCAGCTTAGGTAGCGGTAGGGATACGCAGTATTTT. Protein: CASSLGSGRDTQYF.

A word on this clone: Relative to the germline gene, one junction end is altered; a read error may explain this. The chain joins TRBV14 to TRBJ2-1; TRBD2 agrees at 8 bases. The V gene's germline CDR1 is SGHDN and CDR2 FVKESK. This CDR3 spans 16 amino acids. The CDR3 sequence is CASSQGGSGDQNEQFF. The CDR3 bases are TGTGCCAGCAGTCAAGGTGGTAGCGGGGACCAAAATGAGCAGTTCTTC.

The CDR3 coding sequence is TGTGCCACCAGCAGAGGGGACAGCGAGCAGTACGTC. Translation: CATSRGDSEQYV. V usage is TRBV15 and J usage is TRBJ2-7; 7 positions match TRBD1. The germline V gene has CDR1 LNHNV and CDR2 YYDKDF (reference sequence). Trimming took 1 base from V and 6 from J; bases not matched to a gene: 0. CDR3 length equals 12 residues.

In the case of this clone: Other DNA sequences from this sample encode an identical CDR3 as well. The chain carries TRBV5-1 and TRBJ1-1; D remains ambiguous. From germline, CDR1 is SGHRS and CDR2 YFSETQ. This CDR3 contains 14 residues. V was clipped by 0 bases and J by 3 bases, with 9 bases between them. The CDR3 sequence: CASSLGGRDTEAFF. The DNA for the CDR3 is TGCGCCAGCAGCTTGGGAGGGCGCGACACTGAAGCTTTCTTT.

In this sample, this clone turned up once. The chain employs TRBV15 and TRBJ1-6; tentatively, D is TRBD1 (5 bases). In germline, CDR1 is LNHNV, CDR2 YYDKDF (reference sequence). CDR3 length: 15 residues. V lost 3 bases and J lost 7, with 13 bases in between. The chain's CDR3 is CATSRGGSGNSPLHF. CDR3 DNA: TGTGCCACCAGCAGGGGGGGAAGTGGAAATTCACCCCTCCACTTT.

V is TRBV6-1 and J is TRBJ2-5, with 8 bases aligning to TRBD1. Trimming removed 0 bases from V and 9 bases from J; junction bases left unmatched: 6. There are 14 residues in the CDR3. Germline values: CDR1 MNHNS, CDR2 SASEGT. The CDR3 sequence: CASSEAASQGAQYF. The DNA of the CDR3 is TGTGCCAGCAGTGAAGCAGCGTCACAGGGGGCCCAGTACTTC.

This clone appeared once. The genes are TRBV6-1 and TRBJ2-1; TRBD2 matches at 10 bases. Germline CDR1 MNHNS, CDR2 SASEGT. V lost 2 bases to trimming and J lost 9 bases; unmatched junction nucleotides: 10. There are 16 residues in the CDR3. CDR3 nucleotides: TGTGCCAGCAGTGAACGTAGCGGGGGGCCCAGGGGTGAGCAGTTCTTC. This gives the protein CASSERSGGPRGEQFF.